The following is a TCR beta chain sequence with its context. Its binding antigen is unknown. Per-base qualities were not stored, and no clone one base away is much larger. Each donor gave one peripheral blood draw, approximately 110 mL on average, collected into heparinised tubes. A BD FACSAria II and a panel including CD45RO, CCR7, CD25, CD127, CD95 and CD27 were used to sort naive, central memory, regulatory and stem cell-like memory CD4+ T cells. Every sorted population had a purity above 95%. PBMCs were separated immediately by Lymphoprep density gradient centrifugation and were stained directly, without being cultured. Samples were stained and sorted in pairs, with one healthy donor and one patient per experiment, so that batch effects were minimized. The sample belongs to a study of beta chain features in type 1 diabetes listed by TCRdb under 2018. The study in broad terms: No differences in mean age, gender distribution, total cell number or subset yield were found between patients and healthy donors. A total of approximately 99,000,000 sorted cells were examined across all samples, and RNA yield correlated strongly with the number of cells per subset. In the study, recently diagnosed type 1 diabetes patients and matched healthy donors were compared on the TCRB repertoires of their sorted circulating CD4+ T cell subsets. Naive and central memory subsets were obtained from all 30 or so donors, but regulatory and stem cell-like memory subsets were isolated from only 8 patients and roughly eight healthy donors. The research as a whole found: Because cDNA was sequenced instead of genomic DNA, activated cells with high expression could be over-represented, although the groups did not differ in activation or CD3 levels. Naive, central memory and regulatory TCRB repertoires appeared to be more alike among patients than among healthy donors. Because the HLA sub-analyses included only small numbers of individuals, any influence of HLA type on TCRB rearrangement was left unresolved. Fewer insertions and more nucleotide deletions at VDJ recombination sites were observed in patients with type 1 diabetes, implying thymic rearrangement abnormalities. Type 1 diabetes patients showed a moderate but significant shortening of TCRB CDR3 length in all four CD4+ subsets. PCR might favor shorter templates, but patient and control samples were amplified and corrected together, so any skew would affect both groups equally.

All of the isolated RNA was reverse transcribed with the High Capacity cDNA Reverse Transcription Kit, so expressed TCRB transcripts were sequenced. Naive, central memory and regulatory T cell samples underwent deep immunoSEQ sequencing, averaging around 3.7 million total reads per sample. After sorted cells were lysed in RLT buffer, RNA was extracted with DNase-treated RNeasy Micro or Mini kits, with the choice depending on cell number. Each cell subset was processed on its own to prevent cross-contamination, while patient and healthy donor samples were processed together. Using the immunoSEQ multiplex PCR, TCRB sequences were amplified from cDNA into 87-bp fragments spanning the CDR3 region. Amplicons were sequenced on the Illumina HiSeq platform. Processing in the source paper ran as follows. Synthetic template baselines were used to correct PCR bias computationally, reads within Hamming distance 2 were collapsed together, and singletons that could not be merged were discarded. Reads were aligned against IMGT so that V, D and J genes, CDR3 length and insertions or deletions at six rearrangement sites could be assigned. Within each subset, clonotype counts were normalized to sorted cell number, and only after that were true diversity and Gini coefficients computed with the tcR R package. The overlap coefficient, calculated on TCRB nucleotide sequences, was used to quantify repertoire sharing. As a proxy for the pre-selection repertoire, out-of-frame TCRB sequences from naive cells were analyzed. TCRdb limited this immuneACCESS table to in-frame rearrangements with V and J called. A share of clones is missing; checked studies link under half to unresolved V genes, and the rest is unexplained. V and J calls and clone size come straight from that table; D and trimming were deduced from the DNA. The sample records under 350,000 clones, approximately 25% of which are singletons. The ten top clones hold about 0.012% of the sample.

The germline V gene specifies SQVTM as CDR1 and ANQGSEA as CDR2. From cysteine to phenylalanine, the CDR3 is 12 amino acids long. CDR3 DNA is the only sequence kept; it has 36 bases, read in frame from the first base. The germline ends are 11 bases apart after V is trimmed by 6 bases and J by 3 bases. This TCR was recovered from a woman aged 30 to 39 with type 1 diabetes. Sequenced material: naive CD4+ T cells from blood. The cell subset or site label corresponds to: true naive CD4+ T cells. The chain is made from TRBV29-1 and TRBJ1-1, with the D segment identity uncertain. CDR3 protein: CSVPRGDTEAFF. The DNA reads TGCAGCGTACCTCGGGGAGACACTGAAGCTTTCTTT.